The 17 T cell receptor beta chains reported below all come from one sample, sequenced in a study of shared clonotypes between healthy human individuals. Assay: immunoSEQ multiplex PCR; the TCRdb copy retains only in-frame clones and omits some. This sample has over a million clones, with roughly 96% found just once. The source material was naive CD4+ T cells sorted from blood. The subset here: CD45RA+ positively selected. These receptors came from a man aged 25 to 45 in good health.

J is TRBJ2-3 and V is TRBV5-4; D is undetermined. The V end lost 0 bases, the J end lost 2 bases, and 7 bases lay between the germline ends. Germline assignment: CDR1 SGHNT and CDR2 YYREEE (reference sequence). This CDR3 has 14 amino acids. The CDR3 DNA is TGTGCCAGCAGCTTGGCCTCCGTCACAGATACGCAGTATTTT. Amino acids: CASSLASVTDTQYF.

The V gene is TRBV28, the J gene TRBJ2-7, with 7 bases aligning to TRBD2. The germline V gene has CDR1 MDHEN and CDR2 SYDVKM. Losses at the gene ends were 3 bases for V and 2 bases for J; bases not matched to a gene: 10. This CDR3 has 16 amino acids. Here the CDR3 DNA reads TGTGCCAGCAGTTTTGGACCGGGAGGAAGAACCTACGAGCAGTACTTC. Protein: CASSFGPGGRTYEQYF.

The chain combines TRBV7-3 with TRBJ2-2; D not certain. The CDR3 loop spans 13 amino acids. Germline CDR1 reads SGHTA; CDR2 reads FQGTGA. V lost 3 bases and J 5 bases, leaving 7 bases between the germline ends. The CDR3 DNA is TGTGCCAGCAGCTTTAAGCGAACCGGGGAGCTGTTTTTT. It specifies CASSFKRTGELFF.

The rearrangement uses TRBV14 and TRBJ1-1, with D possibly matching TRBD1 (5 bases). Trimming left V 1 base short and J 3 bases short, with 9 bases between. This CDR3 region has 14 residues. Germline CDR1 reads SGHDN; CDR2 reads FVKESK. The CDR3 region is CASSQAMGHTEAFF. CDR3 DNA: TGTGCCAGCAGCCAAGCAATGGGGCACACTGAAGCTTTCTTT.

The J gene is TRBJ2-1, the V gene TRBV7-2; 8 nucleotides match TRBD2. V lost 5 bases to trimming and J lost 4 bases; unmatched junction nucleotides: 10. CDR1 and CDR2 from the germline V gene are SGHTA and FQGNSA. The CDR3 consists of 16 residues. The CDR3 nucleotides read TGTGCCAGCAGCCTTATAGCGGGATCGGGGTACAATGAGCAGTTCTTC. Protein product: CASSLIAGSGYNEQFF.

The rearrangement uses TRBV21-1 and TRBJ2-7; the D call TRBD2 from the table was never checked on the DNA. TRBV21-1 corresponds to a pseudogene. The CDR3 is made up of 14 amino acids. The CDR3 coding sequence is TGTGCCAGCAGCAATTCCCTCCCTTTCTACGAGCAGTACTTC. Translating gives CASSNSLPFYEQYF.

V is TRBV9 and J is TRBJ1-2; tentatively, D is TRBD1 (5 bases). The germline V and J ends were trimmed by 0 bases and 0 bases, with 9 bases remaining between them. The CDR3 has 15 amino acids. CDR1 SGDLS and CDR2 YYNGEE come from the germline V gene. The DNA for the CDR3 is TGTGCCAGCAGCGTAGGGCAGGGCTCTAACTATGGCTACACCTTC. Translation gives CASSVGQGSNYGYTF.

This chain uses TRBV7-2 with TRBJ2-7; TRBD1 agrees at 9 bases. This CDR3 spans 16 amino acids. The junction had 5 bases not matched to a gene; V was cut back by 2 bases and J by 0 bases. CDR1 and CDR2 (germline): SGHTA, FQGNSA. CDR3 region: CASSLSGQGSSYEQYF. CDR3 bases: TGTGCCAGCAGCTTATCGGGACAGGGAAGCTCCTACGAGCAGTACTTC.

The V call is TRBV5-1, the J call TRBJ1-1; no clear D. CDR3 length: 14 amino acids. From germline, CDR1 is SGHRS and CDR2 YFSETQ. The V end was cut by 5 bases, the J end by 0 bases, with 11 bases between. The CDR3 DNA is TGCGCCAGCAGTCCAAGGTCAGTGAACACTGAAGCTTTCTTT. Encoded protein: CASSPRSVNTEAFF.

V and J are TRBV29-1 and TRBJ2-1, with D perhaps TRBD2 (6 bases). The length of the CDR3 is 12 residues. CDR1 SQVTM and CDR2 ANQGSEA come from the germline V gene. The germline V and J ends were trimmed by 1 base and 10 bases, with 11 bases remaining between them. CDR3 DNA sequence: TGCAGCGTTGAAGCGGGAGTTCAAGAGCAGTTCTTC. This gives the protein CSVEAGVQEQFF.

With respect to this clone: Other DNA sequences of this sample code for an identical CDR3. The CDR3 nucleotides are TGTGCCAGCAGCGTAGCTACAGGCAATGAGCAGTTCTTC. Translated, it gives CASSVATGNEQFF. The chain employs TRBV9 and TRBJ2-1; a possible D gene is TRBD1 (5 bases). There are 13 residues in the CDR3. V lost 0 bases, J lost 6 bases, and 7 bases lay in between. Germline V gene data show CDR1 as SGDLS and CDR2 as YYNGEE.

This chain links TRBV7-9 with TRBJ2-1, with 8 bases lining up with TRBD1. J was trimmed by 10 bases and V by 6 bases; bases with no gene match: 8. The CDR3 length is 13 residues. Germline V gene sequence: CDR1 SEHNR, CDR2 FQNEAQ (reference sequence). CDR3 sequence: CASSINTGGEQFF. In DNA form, the CDR3 reads TGTGCCAGCAGTATAAATACAGGGGGAGAGCAGTTCTTC.

This clone was seen only once. The genes are TRBV21-1 and TRBJ2-1; no check of the table's D call, TRBD2, against the DNA was made. TRBV21-1 counts as a pseudogene. CDR3 length equals 15 residues. Written as DNA, the CDR3 is TGTGCCAGCAGCAACGGGATAGCGGAGTCTCATGAGCAGTTCTTC. It encodes CASSNGIAESHEQFF.

CDR3 sequence (DNA): TGCAGCGTCCTACCGGAGGGGGCGCGGGAAAAACTGTTTTTT. It encodes CSVLPEGAREKLFF. This sequence joins TRBV29-1 and TRBJ1-4; 7 bases line up with TRBD1. V lost 6 bases and J lost 8; bases outside the gene matches: 12. Germline V CDR1 and CDR2: SQVTM, ANQGSEA. This CDR3 spans 14 amino acids.

This clone was seen only once. The CDR3 here is CASSSGRGENEKLFF. For the CDR3, the DNA is TGTGCCAGCAGCTCAGGACGGGGGGAGAATGAAAAACTGTTTTTT. The chain combines TRBV7-8 with TRBJ1-4; D perhaps matches TRBD1 (5 bases). Trimming took 4 bases from V and 5 from J, leaving 14 bases between them. The CDR3 loop spans 15 amino acids. The germline V gene encodes CDR1 SGHVS and CDR2 FQNEAQ.

The chain joins TRBV7-9 to TRBJ1-3; D call uncertain. With 4 bases removed from V and 0 bases from J, the gap between germline ends came to 13 bases. Germline V gene lookup returns CDR1 SEHNR and CDR2 FQNEAQ (reference sequence). CDR3 length: 16 residues. The CDR3 sequence: CASSSDGRGSGNTIYF. The CDR3 coding sequence is TGTGCCAGCAGCTCAGATGGACGGGGCTCTGGAAACACCATATATTTT.

J is TRBJ2-1 and V is TRBV5-4, with 12 bases aligning to TRBD2. Germline trimming cut 0 bases from V and 2 bases from J; bases unmatched to any gene: 0. Germline V CDR1 and CDR2: SGHNT, YYREEE (reference sequence). This CDR3 has 16 residues. The CDR3 spells CASSLGLAGAYNEQFF. CDR3 coding DNA: TGTGCCAGCAGCTTGGGACTAGCGGGAGCCTACAATGAGCAGTTCTTC.